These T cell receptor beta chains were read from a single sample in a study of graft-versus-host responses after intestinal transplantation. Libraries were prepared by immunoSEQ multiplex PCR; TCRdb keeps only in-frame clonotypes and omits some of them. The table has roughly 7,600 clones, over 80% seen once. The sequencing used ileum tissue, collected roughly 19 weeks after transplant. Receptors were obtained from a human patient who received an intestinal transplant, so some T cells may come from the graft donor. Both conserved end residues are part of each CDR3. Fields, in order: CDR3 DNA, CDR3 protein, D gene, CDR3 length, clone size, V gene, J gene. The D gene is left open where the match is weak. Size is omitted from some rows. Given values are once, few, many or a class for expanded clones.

TGTGCCTGTCGGGACGGTTCCTACGAGCAGTACTTC,CACRDGSYEQYF,.,12,.,TRBV30,TRBJ2-7
TGTGCCAGCAGCGCCAGAGGACAACCCCGACACGAGCAGTACTTC,CASSARGQPRHEQYF,.,15,.,TRBV9,TRBJ2-7
TGTGCCAGCAGTCTCTGGGACAGGAGATCCTACGAGCAGTACTTC,CASSLWDRRSYEQYF,TRBD1,15,.,TRBV27,TRBJ2-7
TGTGCCAGCATCCCTCAGGGCGCCACTGAAGCTTTCTTT,CASIPQGATEAFF,.,13,.,TRBV6-5,TRBJ1-1
TGTGCCAGCAGTGGAGGACAGACTAACTATGGCTACACCTTC,CASSGGQTNYGYTF,.,14,few,TRBV6-1,TRBJ1-2
TGCGCCAGCAGCCAAGAATCGGGGCCGCGATCACAGCCCCAGCATTTT,CASSQESGPRSQPQHF,.,16,.,TRBV4-1,TRBJ1-5
TGTGCCAGCAGCTTGACAGGGCACAATGAGCAGTTCTTC,CASSLTGHNEQFF,TRBD1,13,.,TRBV13,TRBJ2-1
TGTGCCAGTAGTATAATCGGGTGGGGCGGGGAGCTGTTTTTT,CASSIIGWGGELFF,.,14,.,TRBV19,TRBJ2-2
TGCAGTGTAAAGCGGCAAGAGACCCAGTACTTC,CSVKRQETQYF,.,11,.,TRBV20-1,TRBJ2-5
TGTGCCGGCTCACCTGGAACAACTTCCTACGAGCAGTACTTC,CAGSPGTTSYEQYF,.,14,.,TRBV18,TRBJ2-7
TGTGCCAGCAGCTTGCACGGGACGGGGAAGCTGTTTTTT,CASSLHGTGKLFF,.,13,.,TRBV5-6,TRBJ2-2
TGTGCCAGCACCATGACAGGGATCTACAATGAGCAGTTCTTC,CASTMTGIYNEQFF,TRBD1,14,.,TRBV5-4,TRBJ2-1
TGCAGCGCCCGGACAGGCCTTAACACTGAAGCTTTCTTT,CSARTGLNTEAFF,TRBD1,13,.,TRBV29-1,TRBJ1-1
TGCGCCAGCAGCCCGGGACAGGGGCACGGCTACACCTTC,CASSPGQGHGYTF,TRBD1,13,.,TRBV5-1,TRBJ1-2
TGTGCCATCAGTGCATTGGCGATAGGGGACGCTTTCTTT,CAISALAIGDAFF,.,13,.,TRBV10-3,TRBJ1-1
TGTGCCAGCAGTGAATGGACAACCCGAGGGGAAAAACTGTTTTTT,CASSEWTTRGEKLFF,.,15,.,TRBV25-1,TRBJ1-4
TGCGCCAGCAGTGATAGCGGCCCCACAGATACGCAGTATTTT,CASSDSGPTDTQYF,.,14,.,TRBV10-1,TRBJ2-3
TGTGCCAGCAGCTTGCCAAGAGGCACAGATACGCAGTATTTT,CASSLPRGTDTQYF,.,14,.,TRBV5-8,TRBJ2-3
TGTGTCAGAAGCCCGTTCGATAGAGACCAAGAGACCCAGTACTTC,CVRSPFDRDQETQYF,.,15,.,TRBV7-5,TRBJ2-5
TGTGCCAGCAGGGGACTTACGAACCATAATTCACCCCTCCACTTT,CASRGLTNHNSPLHF,.,15,.,TRBV2,TRBJ1-6
TGCGCCAGCAAGGAGCCCCAGCATTTT,CASKEPQHF,.,9,few,TRBV23-1,TRBJ1-5
TGTGCCAGCAGTACACCGAGGGGGGGGACAGGGCGTGAAAAACTGTTTTTT,CASSTPRGGTGREKLFF,TRBD1,17,.,TRBV27,TRBJ1-4
TGCGCCAGCAGCCATGTTAACCTTTATAACTATGGCTACACCTTC,CASSHVNLYNYGYTF,.,15,.,TRBV4-1,TRBJ1-2
TGTGCCAGCAGTGAAGCGCTGAGGGACGGCTATGGCTACACCTTC,CASSEALRDGYGYTF,.,15,.,TRBV2,TRBJ1-2
TGCGCCAGCAGACTAGCTGACAACTCCTACAATGAGCAGTTCTTC,CASRLADNSYNEQFF,.,15,.,TRBV5-1,TRBJ2-1
TGTGCCAGCAGTGGCGGGGGCAGGTACGAGCAGTACTTC,CASSGGGRYEQYF,.,13,.,TRBV7-2,TRBJ2-7
TGTGCCAGTAGATTCAGGAACAATCAGCCCCAGCATTTT,CASRFRNNQPQHF,.,13,few,TRBV19,TRBJ1-5
TGCGCCAGCAGCTTTGGGACAGGGGGACAAGAGACCCAGTACTTC,CASSFGTGGQETQYF,TRBD1,15,.,TRBV5-1,TRBJ2-5
TGTGCCACCAGCAGAGATCTCGGCGGGAGAGACAATGAGCAGTTCTTC,CATSRDLGGRDNEQFF,TRBD2,16,.,TRBV15,TRBJ2-1
TGTGCCAGCAGTTACGCTGGGGGGTATAATTCACCCCTCCACTTT,CASSYAGGYNSPLHF,.,15,.,TRBV6-5,TRBJ1-6
TGTGCCAGTAGTATAGAAAGGAGAGCCGGGGAGCTGTTTTTT,CASSIERRAGELFF,.,14,.,TRBV19,TRBJ2-2
TGTGCCAGCTCGGGACTAGGCAACTACGAGCAGTACTTC,CASSGLGNYEQYF,TRBD2,13,.,TRBV18,TRBJ2-7
TGTGCCATCATGGGTAGCTACGAGCAGTACTTC,CAIMGSYEQYF,.,11,.,TRBV10-3,TRBJ2-7
TGTGCCAGCAGCTGGGAGGGCAGGGGTTACACCTTC,CASSWEGRGYTF,.,12,.,TRBV7-9,TRBJ1-2
TGTGCCAGCAGCGTAGATGAGGGGGGGCCAATAGATACGCAGTATTTT,CASSVDEGGPIDTQYF,.,16,.,TRBV9,TRBJ2-3
TGCGCCAGCAGCTTGAAGGTATGGGGCATCCGGGACGGTTGGAGCAAAAACATTCAGTACTTC,CASSLKVWGIRDGWSKNIQYF,.,21,.,TRBV5-1,TRBJ2-4
TGTGCCAGCAGCCCCAGGGGGGACCGCACAGATACGCAGTATTTT,CASSPRGDRTDTQYF,.,15,.,TRBV7-8,TRBJ2-3
TGCGCCAGCAGCCCCTCCTCAGGGGCCATAGCTAACTATGGCTACACCTTC,CASSPSSGAIANYGYTF,.,17,.,TRBV4-1,TRBJ1-2
TGTGTCAGAAGCTTACGAGGTCCCGGGAGTTACGAGCAGTACTTC,CVRSLRGPGSYEQYF,.,15,.,TRBV7-5,TRBJ2-7
TGTGCCAGTAGTATAGTAGCTAGCGGGGGAGAGACCCAGTACTTC,CASSIVASGGETQYF,TRBD2,15,.,TRBV19,TRBJ2-5
TGTGCCAGCATCCGAAGCGGGGAGCTGTTTTTT,CASIRSGELFF,.,11,.,TRBV21-1,TRBJ2-2
TGTGCCAGCCCTTTTCTGAGCACTGAAGCTTTCTTT,CASPFLSTEAFF,.,12,.,TRBV6-1,TRBJ1-1
TGTGCCAGCAATGGGCCCCGGGGGGGGGAAACTGAAGCTTTCTTT,CASNGPRGGETEAFF,.,15,.,TRBV27,TRBJ1-1
TGTGCCAGCAGCTGGGGTAGGGACAGTAATGAAAAACTGTTTTTT,CASSWGRDSNEKLFF,TRBD1,15,.,TRBV5-4,TRBJ1-4
TGCGCCAGCAGCTTGGGACAGGGGTTCTACGAGCAGTACTTC,CASSLGQGFYEQYF,TRBD1,14,.,TRBV5-1,TRBJ2-7
TGTGCCAGCAGCTTGGCGGGGACAGGAGGTAGTTTTCGGGGGAACACTGAAGCTTTCTTT,CASSLAGTGGSFRGNTEAFF,TRBD1,20,.,TRBV5-8,TRBJ1-1
TGTGCCAGCAGCCTCAGCGGGAGAGAGACCCAGTACTTC,CASSLSGRETQYF,TRBD2,13,.,TRBV11-2,TRBJ2-5